This TCR beta chain was sequenced during a study of cytomegalovirus exposure and HLA in healthy donors. Overall study findings and caveats: With DRB1 most and HLA-C fewest, TCR association rates differed between HLA loci in a later analysis. The Asian-associated ancestry cluster reportedly had fewer N-insertions than the approximately 700-donor mean in a later analysis.

Turning to this clone: Its antigen remains unidentified.

PCR was performed using 60 Vbeta and 13 Jbeta primers. This table comes from immunoSEQ multiplex PCR, and its TCRdb copy is limited to in-frame clones, with some not included. The data contain under 150,000 clones, roughly 80% of them singletons. The V end was cut by 0 bases, the J end by 8 bases, with 12 bases between. The CDR3 loop spans 15 amino acids. CDR1 is SGHRS, CDR2 YFSETQ, per germline. This TCR was recovered from a woman aged 45-65 years in good health and CMV-seropositive. Material: PBMCs. The chain uses TRBV5-1 and TRBJ1-6; D is uncertain. The DNA for the CDR3 is TGCGCCAGCAGCTTGGAAGTACAGATCGATTCACCCCTCCACTTT. Amino acids: CASSLEVQIDSPLHF. Variable domain in full (rest from reference TRBV5-1 and TRBJ1-6): KAGVTQTPRYLIKTRGQQVTLSCSPISGHRSVSWYQQTPGQGLQFLFEYFSETQRNKGNFPGRFSGRQFSNSRSEMNVSTLELGDSALYLCASSLEVQIDSPLHFGNGTRLTVT.